The 24 T cell receptor beta chains below all came from one sample that was sequenced in a study of T cells in tuberculosis. After thawing and overnight rest, PBMC were stained with GMM-loaded CD1B tetramer, viability dye and anti-CD3 for sorting. The CD1B tetramers carried C32 glucose monomycolate purified from Rhodococcus equi. Here immunoSEQ multiplex PCR was the method, and the copy in TCRdb shows in-frame clones only, minus some. The sample holds tens of thousands of clones, about nine tenths seen once. The material sequenced was CD1b-GMM tetramer-negative cells sorted from PBMCs. These receptors originate from an adult woman with latent tuberculosis.

The rearrangement uses TRBV5-1 and TRBJ2-7, with a tentative D call TRBD2 (6 bases). This CDR3 contains 14 residues. Germline V gene lookup returns CDR1 SGHRS and CDR2 YFSETQ. Here the CDR3 reads CASSLAGLGTHLDV. The CDR3 DNA is TGCGCCAGCAGCTTGGCCGGGCTTGGGACTCACCTGGACGTC.

Only one count was recorded for this clone. The rearrangement uses TRBV19 and TRBJ2-3; a possible D gene is TRBD1 (6 bases). Germline-derived CDR1 and CDR2 are LNHDA and SQIVND (reference sequence). The ends were cut back, 7 bases at V and 10 bases at J, with 24 bases in the middle. This CDR3 region has 15 residues. CDR3 in amino acids: CASNHGRGGPGSQYF. The CDR3 DNA follows: TGTGCCAGTAACCATGGGCGAGGGGGTCCTGGTTCGCAGTATTTT.

This chain joins TRBV5-1 and TRBJ2-7; TRBD1 aligns across 8 bases. The ends lost 4 bases at V and 6 bases at J; junction bases unmatched: 9. Looked up from germline, CDR1 is SGHRS and CDR2 is YFSETQ. This CDR3 is built from 14 residues. The CDR3 sequence: CASSLGQGFVEQYF. The CDR3, as DNA: TGCGCCAGCAGCCTTGGACAGGGATTTGTCGAGCAGTACTTC.

This sequence joins TRBV7-9 and TRBJ2-1; 10 nucleotides match TRBD2. With 4 bases clipped from V and 6 bases from J, the junction kept 9 bases outside the gene matches. This CDR3 has 16 residues. Germline CDR1 and CDR2: SEHNR and FQNEAQ (reference sequence). DNA for the CDR3: TGTGCCAGCAGCTCAAACGGACTAGCGGTTTCCAATGAGCAGTTCTTC. Translation gives CASSSNGLAVSNEQFF.

V usage is TRBV18 and J usage is TRBJ2-3; 10 nucleotides match TRBD2. V gave up 8 bases and J gave up 0 bases; unmatched junction bases: 5. The CDR3 is made up of 15 amino acids. Germline V gene sequence: CDR1 KGHSH, CDR2 LQKENI. CDR3 sequence (DNA): TGTGCCAGCCACGAACTAGCGGGGAGCACAGATACGCAGTATTTT. This codes for CASHELAGSTDTQYF. The full variable domain, in which reference TRBV18 and TRBJ2-3 provide the parts outside the CDR3, is NAGVMQNPRHLVRRRGQEARLRCSPMKGHSHVYWYRQLPEEGLKFMVYLQKENIIDESGMPKERFSAEFPKEGPSILRIQQVVRGDSAAYFCASHELAGSTDTQYFGPGTRLTVL.

This rearrangement joins TRBV7-9 to TRBJ1-6, with no clear D. The CDR3 consists of 12 residues. Germline CDR1 reads SEHNR; CDR2 reads FQNEAQ (reference sequence). Trimming cost V 3 bases and J 12 bases, with 9 bases left between them. In DNA, the CDR3 is TGTGCCAGCAGCTTGCCCGTGAGACCCCTCCACTTT. It yields the protein CASSLPVRPLHF.

In DNA, the CDR3 is TGTGCCAGCAGCGTTGTACCGAGCTCCTACAATGAGCAGTTCTTC. As protein: CASSVVPSSYNEQFF. This chain uses TRBV9 with TRBJ2-1, with D uncertain. Trimming removed 2 bases at V and 0 bases at J, with 9 bases between. The CDR3 is 15 residues long. From germline, CDR1 is SGDLS and CDR2 YYNGEE.

The gene calls are TRBV30 and TRBJ1-6; 11 bases agree with TRBD1. V lost 4 bases, J lost 5 bases, and 7 bases stayed unmatched. The CDR3 length is 16 residues. The germline V gene has CDR1 GTSNPN and CDR2 SVGIG (reference sequence). The CDR3: CAWTDGQGANNSPLHF. CDR3 nucleotide sequence: TGTGCCTGGACCGACGGACAGGGGGCGAATAATTCACCCCTCCACTTT.

The chain recombines TRBV5-4 with TRBJ1-1; no firm D call. V lost 4 bases and J 1 base, leaving 11 bases between the germline ends. Germline values: CDR1 SGHNT, CDR2 YYREEE (reference sequence). This CDR3 region has 14 residues. The CDR3 loop is CASSGGWGNTEAFF. In DNA, the CDR3 is TGTGCCAGCAGCGGAGGCTGGGGGAACACTGAAGCTTTCTTT. The full variable domain, in which reference TRBV5-4 and TRBJ1-1 provide the parts outside the CDR3, is ETGVTQSPTHLIKTRGQQVTLRCSSQSGHNTVSWYQQALGQGPQFIFQYYREEENGRGNFPPRFSGLQFPNYSSELNVNALELDDSALYLCASSGGWGNTEAFFGQGTRLTVV.

The genes are TRBV5-1 and TRBJ2-3, with TRBD2 identical over 7 bases. CDR1 SGHRS and CDR2 YFSETQ come from the germline V gene. The CDR3 spans 15 residues. The V segment lost 2 bases and the J segment 1 base; nucleotides outside the gene matches: 4. The CDR3 region is CASSFRGGGTDTQYF. The CDR3, as DNA: TGCGCCAGCAGCTTCCGGGGAGGGGGCACAGATACGCAGTATTTT.

The chain uses TRBV6-1 and TRBJ2-1; the D gene is possibly TRBD1 (6 bases). The CDR3 consists of 13 residues. V lost 4 bases and J lost 14, with 18 bases in between. Germline V gives CDR1 MNHNS, CDR2 SASEGT. CDR3 bases: TGTGCCAGCAGTGTTGACAGGTGGGCCCCAAAGTTCTTC. Its protein is CASSVDRWAPKFF.

The V gene is TRBV29-1, the J gene TRBJ1-2; no clear D gene. The CDR3 covers 12 residues. V was cut by 4 bases and J by 8 bases, with 14 bases left in between. The germline gives CDR1 SQVTM, CDR2 ANQGSEA. CDR3 amino acids: CSVGILSQGYTF. The CDR3 coding sequence is TGCAGCGTTGGTATACTATCCCAGGGCTACACCTTC.

This clone was detected a few times. V usage is TRBV10-3 and J usage is TRBJ1-3; tentative D call: TRBD1 (5 bases). Per the germline V gene, CDR1 is ENHRY and CDR2 is SYGVKD. The CDR3 has 13 amino acids. V lost 6 bases, J lost 4 bases, and 10 bases lay in between. The CDR3 loop reads CAISSGPGNTIYF. For the CDR3, the DNA is TGTGCCATCAGCTCAGGGCCCGGAAACACCATATATTTT.

CDR3 sequence reads: CASSLTGRDYGYTF. CDR3 in DNA: TGCGCCAGCAGCTTAACAGGGAGGGACTATGGCTACACCTTC. V gene TRBV5-1 combines with J gene TRBJ1-2, with D tentatively TRBD1 (6 bases). Deletions cut 2 bases from V and 3 bases from J, with 11 bases between. Germline values: CDR1 SGHRS, CDR2 YFSETQ. This CDR3 is 14 amino acids long.

The V and J genes are TRBV27 and TRBJ1-2; 10 nucleotides align to TRBD1. This CDR3 is built from 15 residues. With 6 bases clipped from V and 3 bases from J, the junction kept 7 bases outside the gene matches. Germline lookup yields CDR1 MNHEY and CDR2 SMNVEV (reference sequence). This CDR3 is CASSSPGTGDYGYTF. CDR3 bases: TGTGCCAGCAGCTCCCCCGGGACAGGGGACTATGGCTACACCTTC.

The rearrangement uses TRBV5-1 and TRBJ1-6; possible D gene TRBD1, 5 bases. The germline V gene has CDR1 SGHRS and CDR2 YFSETQ. The CDR3 length is 14 residues. V was shortened by 3 bases and J by 7 bases, with 11 bases between the two germline ends. CDR3: CASSYKSGNSPLHF. The CDR3 coding sequence is TGCGCCAGCAGCTACAAATCAGGGAATTCACCCCTCCACTTT.

The CDR3 DNA follows: TGTGCCTCAGGTCACAATGAGCAGTTCTTC. Its protein product is CASGHNEQFF. The J gene is TRBJ2-1, the V gene TRBV30, with D unresolved. The CDR3 runs 10 residues. V lost 7 bases and J 5 bases, leaving 6 bases between the germline ends. Germline V lookup: CDR1 GTSNPN, CDR2 SVGIG (reference sequence).

V and J are TRBV10-1 and TRBJ1-1; D is possibly TRBD1 (6 bases). This CDR3 contains 14 residues. The V end lost 6 bases, the J end lost 2 bases, and 13 bases lay between the germline ends. CDR1 WNHNN and CDR2 SYGVQD come from the germline V gene (reference sequence). The chain's CDR3 is CASSKQGENTEAFF. In DNA, the CDR3 is TGCGCCAGCAGCAAACAGGGTGAAAACACTGAAGCTTTCTTT.

V is TRBV6-4 and J is TRBJ1-1; D unresolved. CDR1 and CDR2 (germline): MRHNA, SNTAGT. There are 13 residues in the CDR3. Trimming took off 4 bases at V and 1 base at J, with 7 bases between the two ends. CDR3 in DNA: TGTGCCAGCAGTGTCAGGCAGAACACTGAAGCTTTCTTT. Protein: CASSVRQNTEAFF.

The chain combines TRBV6-1 with TRBJ1-4, with TRBD1 matching over 7 bases. V shed 2 bases and J 7 bases; nucleotides not matched to a gene: 7. The germline V gene has CDR1 MNHNS and CDR2 SASEGT. The CDR3 has 15 amino acids. CDR3 sequence reads: CASSEQINRGEKLFF. CDR3 DNA sequence: TGTGCCAGCAGTGAACAGATTAACAGGGGTGAAAAACTGTTTTTT.

V is TRBV4-3 and J is TRBJ2-3; D might be TRBD2 (5 bases). V was cut by 0 bases and J by 2 bases, with 12 bases left in between. The CDR3 is made up of 16 amino acids. CDR1 LGHNA and CDR2 YSLEER come from the germline V gene. CDR3 protein: CASSQDGPGNTDTQYF. As DNA, the CDR3 is TGCGCCAGCAGCCAAGATGGTCCGGGGAACACAGATACGCAGTATTTT.

V gene TRBV5-1 combines with J gene TRBJ2-5, with D possibly TRBD2 on 5 matching bases. The CDR3 totals 15 residues. Germline lookup yields CDR1 SGHRS and CDR2 YFSETQ. V lost 2 bases and J lost 2, with 13 bases in between. The CDR3 loop reads CASSLSARGQETQYF. The DNA of the CDR3 is TGCGCCAGCAGCTTATCTGCTAGAGGGCAAGAGACCCAGTACTTC.

Regarding this clone: The sample holds other DNA sequences that translate to the same CDR3. CDR3 region: CASSLRQGHSPLHF. Here the CDR3 DNA reads TGTGCCAGCAGCTTACGACAGGGACACTCCCCCCTCCACTTT. This chain joins TRBV7-8 and TRBJ1-6, with 7 bases fitting TRBD1. V was pared by 2 bases and J by 13 bases, with 8 bases of the junction left unmatched. The germline V gene encodes CDR1 SGHVS and CDR2 FQNEAQ. The CDR3 has 14 residues.

V is TRBV6-5 and J is TRBJ1-2, with 12 nucleotides matching TRBD1. The trim removed 2 bases at V and 8 bases at J, leaving 9 bases unmatched. The CDR3 is 16 residues long. Germline CDR1 and CDR2: MNHEY and SVGAGI. The CDR3 DNA follows: TGTGCCAGCAGTTACCATCGGGGACAGGGGGCCGACGGCTACACCTTC. Translating it yields CASSYHRGQGADGYTF.